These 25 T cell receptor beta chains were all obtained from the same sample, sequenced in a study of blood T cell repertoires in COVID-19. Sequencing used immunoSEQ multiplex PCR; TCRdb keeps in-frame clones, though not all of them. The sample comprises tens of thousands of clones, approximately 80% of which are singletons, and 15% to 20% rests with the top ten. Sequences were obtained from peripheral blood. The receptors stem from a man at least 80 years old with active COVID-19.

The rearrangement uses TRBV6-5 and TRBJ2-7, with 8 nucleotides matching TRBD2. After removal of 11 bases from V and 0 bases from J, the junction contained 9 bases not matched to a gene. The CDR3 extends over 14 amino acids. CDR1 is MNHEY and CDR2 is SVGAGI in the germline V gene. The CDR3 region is CAASGGAHSYEQYF. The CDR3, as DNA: TGTGCCGCCTCGGGGGGGGCACACTCCTACGAGCAGTACTTC.

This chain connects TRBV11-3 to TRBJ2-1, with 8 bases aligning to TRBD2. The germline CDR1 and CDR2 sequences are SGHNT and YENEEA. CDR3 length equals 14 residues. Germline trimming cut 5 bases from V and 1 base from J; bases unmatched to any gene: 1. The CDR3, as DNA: TGTGCCAGCAGCCCGGGGGGGTCCTACAATGAGCAGTTCTTC. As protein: CASSPGGSYNEQFF.

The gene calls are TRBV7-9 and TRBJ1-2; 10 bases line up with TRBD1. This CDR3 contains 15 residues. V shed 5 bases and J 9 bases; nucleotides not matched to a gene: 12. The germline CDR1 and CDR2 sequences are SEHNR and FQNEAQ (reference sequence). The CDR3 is CASSPPGTGVVSYTF. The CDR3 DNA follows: TGTGCCAGCAGCCCTCCTGGGACAGGGGTAGTTAGCTACACCTTC.

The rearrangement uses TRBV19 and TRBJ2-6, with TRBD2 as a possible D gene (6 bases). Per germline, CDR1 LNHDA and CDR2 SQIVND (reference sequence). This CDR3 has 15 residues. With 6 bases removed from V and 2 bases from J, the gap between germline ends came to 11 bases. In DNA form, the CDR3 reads TGTGCCAGTAGATCTGGAGGGACTGGGGCCAACGTCCTGACTTTC. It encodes CASRSGGTGANVLTF.

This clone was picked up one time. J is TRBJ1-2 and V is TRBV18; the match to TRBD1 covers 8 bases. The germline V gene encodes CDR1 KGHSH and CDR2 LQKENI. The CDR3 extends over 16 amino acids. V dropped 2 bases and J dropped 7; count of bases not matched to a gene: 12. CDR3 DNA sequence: TGTGCCAGCTCACCAACCGCCTCTGCAGGGGGCTTTGGCTACACCTTC. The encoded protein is CASSPTASAGGFGYTF.

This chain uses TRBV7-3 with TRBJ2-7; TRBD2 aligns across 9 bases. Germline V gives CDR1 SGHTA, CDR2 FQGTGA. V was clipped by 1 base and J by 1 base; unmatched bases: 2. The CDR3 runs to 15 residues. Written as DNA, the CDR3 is TGTGCCAGCAGCTTAAATAGCGGGAGTTCCTACGAGCAGTACTTC. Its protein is CASSLNSGSSYEQYF.

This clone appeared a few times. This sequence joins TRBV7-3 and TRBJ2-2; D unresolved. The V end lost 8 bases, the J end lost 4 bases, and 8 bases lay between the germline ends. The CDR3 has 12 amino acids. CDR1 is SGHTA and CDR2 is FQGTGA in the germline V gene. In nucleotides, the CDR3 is TGTGCCAGCCAGGCCGGCACCGGGGAGCTGTTTTTT. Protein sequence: CASQAGTGELFF.

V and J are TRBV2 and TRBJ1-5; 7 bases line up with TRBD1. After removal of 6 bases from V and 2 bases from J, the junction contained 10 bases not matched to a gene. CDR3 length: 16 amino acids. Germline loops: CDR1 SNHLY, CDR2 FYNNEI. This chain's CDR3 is CASRGQLSVGNQPQHF. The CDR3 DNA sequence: TGTGCCAGCAGGGGACAGCTTTCGGTGGGCAATCAGCCCCAGCATTTT.

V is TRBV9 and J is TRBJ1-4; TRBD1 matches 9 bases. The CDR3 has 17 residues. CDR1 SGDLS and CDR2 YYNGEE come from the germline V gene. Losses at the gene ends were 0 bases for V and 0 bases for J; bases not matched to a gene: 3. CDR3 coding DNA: TGTGCCAGCAGCGTAGGGAGGACAGGGGCAACTAATGAAAAACTGTTTTTT. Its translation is CASSVGRTGATNEKLFF. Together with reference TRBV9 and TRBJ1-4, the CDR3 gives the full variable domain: DSGVTQTPKHLITATGQRVTLRCSPRSGDLSVYWYQQSLDQGLQFLIQYYNGEERAKGNILERFSAQQFPDLHSELNLSSLELGDSALYFCASSVGRTGATNEKLFFGSGTQLSVL.

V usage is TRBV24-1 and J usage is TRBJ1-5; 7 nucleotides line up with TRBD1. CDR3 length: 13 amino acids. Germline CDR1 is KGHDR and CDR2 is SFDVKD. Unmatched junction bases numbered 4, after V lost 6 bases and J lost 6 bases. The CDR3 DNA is TGTGCCACCAGTCAGGGGGTCCGTCAGCCCCAGCATTTT. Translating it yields CATSQGVRQPQHF.

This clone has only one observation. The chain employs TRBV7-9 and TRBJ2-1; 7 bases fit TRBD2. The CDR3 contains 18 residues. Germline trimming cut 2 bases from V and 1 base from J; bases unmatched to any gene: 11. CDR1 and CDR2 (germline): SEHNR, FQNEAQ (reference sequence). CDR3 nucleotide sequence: TGTGCCAGCAGCTTAAGGGGTGTACAAGCGGGATCCTACAATGAGCAGTTCTTC. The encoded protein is CASSLRGVQAGSYNEQFF.

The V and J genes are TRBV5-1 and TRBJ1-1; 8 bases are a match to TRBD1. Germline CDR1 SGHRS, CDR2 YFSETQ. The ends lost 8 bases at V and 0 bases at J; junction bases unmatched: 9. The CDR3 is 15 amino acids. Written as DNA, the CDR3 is TGCGCCAGTTCGCCGGGACAGGCAATGAACACTGAAGCTTTCTTT. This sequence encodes CASSPGQAMNTEAFF.

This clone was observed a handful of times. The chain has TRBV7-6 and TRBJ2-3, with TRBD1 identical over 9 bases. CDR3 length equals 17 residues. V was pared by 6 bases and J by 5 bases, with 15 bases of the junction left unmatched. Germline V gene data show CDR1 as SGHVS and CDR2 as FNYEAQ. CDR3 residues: CASSLTPGQGVEDTQYF. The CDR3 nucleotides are TGTGCCAGCAGTCTCACCCCGGGACAGGGTGTCGAAGATACGCAGTATTTT.

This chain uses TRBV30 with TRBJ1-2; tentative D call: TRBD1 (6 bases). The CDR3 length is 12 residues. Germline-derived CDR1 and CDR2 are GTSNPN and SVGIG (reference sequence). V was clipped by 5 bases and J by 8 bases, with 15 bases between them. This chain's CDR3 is CAWGTGSRGYTF. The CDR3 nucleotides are TGTGCCTGGGGTACAGGGAGTAGGGGCTACACCTTC.

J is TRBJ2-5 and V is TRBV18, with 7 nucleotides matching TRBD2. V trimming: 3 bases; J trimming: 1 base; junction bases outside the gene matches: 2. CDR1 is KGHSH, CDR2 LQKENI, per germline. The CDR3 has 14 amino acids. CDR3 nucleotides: TGTGCCAGCTCACCCCCTAGCGGCCAAGAGACCCAGTACTTC. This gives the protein CASSPPSGQETQYF.

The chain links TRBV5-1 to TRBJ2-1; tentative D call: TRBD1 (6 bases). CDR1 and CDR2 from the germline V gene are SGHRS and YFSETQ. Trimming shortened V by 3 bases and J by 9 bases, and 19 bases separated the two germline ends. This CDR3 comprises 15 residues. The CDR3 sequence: CASSSVTGTSGEQFF. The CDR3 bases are TGCGCCAGCAGCTCCGTTACCGGGACATCTGGTGAGCAGTTCTTC.

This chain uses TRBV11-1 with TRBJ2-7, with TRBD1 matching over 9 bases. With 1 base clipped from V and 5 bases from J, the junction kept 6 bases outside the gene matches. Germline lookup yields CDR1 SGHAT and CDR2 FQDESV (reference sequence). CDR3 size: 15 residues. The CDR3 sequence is CASSLVGDRGDEQYF. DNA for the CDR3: TGTGCCAGCAGCTTAGTCGGAGACAGGGGGGACGAGCAGTACTTC.

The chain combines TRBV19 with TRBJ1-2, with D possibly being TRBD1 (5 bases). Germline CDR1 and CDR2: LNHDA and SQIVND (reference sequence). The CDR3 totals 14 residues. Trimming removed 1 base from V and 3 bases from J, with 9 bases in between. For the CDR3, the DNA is TGTGCCAGTAGTATAGGAGGAGGGGACTATGGCTACACCTTC. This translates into CASSIGGGDYGYTF.

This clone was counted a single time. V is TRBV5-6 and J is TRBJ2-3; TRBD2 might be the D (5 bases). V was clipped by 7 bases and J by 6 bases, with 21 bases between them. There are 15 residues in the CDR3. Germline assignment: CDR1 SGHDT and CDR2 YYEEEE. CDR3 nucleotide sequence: TGTGCCAGCGCGGAAGACTCCCCCCGAGGGGATACGCAGTATTTT. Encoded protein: CASAEDSPRGDTQYF.

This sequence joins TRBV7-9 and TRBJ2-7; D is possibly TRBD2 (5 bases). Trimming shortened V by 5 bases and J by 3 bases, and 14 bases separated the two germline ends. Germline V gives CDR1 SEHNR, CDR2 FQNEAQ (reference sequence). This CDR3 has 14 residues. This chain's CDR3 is CASSPNSRGYEQYF. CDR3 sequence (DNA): TGTGCCAGCAGCCCAAACTCCCGGGGCTACGAGCAGTACTTC.

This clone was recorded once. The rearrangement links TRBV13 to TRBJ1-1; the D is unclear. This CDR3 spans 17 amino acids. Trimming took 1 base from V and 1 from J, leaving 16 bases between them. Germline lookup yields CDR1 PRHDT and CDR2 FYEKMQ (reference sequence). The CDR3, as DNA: TGTGCCAGCAGCTTAGAAGGTTGGAACTCGGGGAACACTGAAGCTTTCTTT. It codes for CASSLEGWNSGNTEAFF.

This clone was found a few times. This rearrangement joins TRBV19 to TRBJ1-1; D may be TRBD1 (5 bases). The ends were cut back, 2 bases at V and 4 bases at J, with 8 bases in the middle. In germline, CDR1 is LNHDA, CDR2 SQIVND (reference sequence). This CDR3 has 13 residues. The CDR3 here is CASSISQGTEAFF. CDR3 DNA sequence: TGTGCCAGTAGTATATCCCAGGGCACTGAAGCTTTCTTT.

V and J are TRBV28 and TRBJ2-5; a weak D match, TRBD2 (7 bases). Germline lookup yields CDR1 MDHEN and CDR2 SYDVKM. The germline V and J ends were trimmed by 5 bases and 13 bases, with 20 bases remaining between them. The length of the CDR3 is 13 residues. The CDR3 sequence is CASSPLGGARRYF. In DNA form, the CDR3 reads TGTGCCAGCAGTCCCCTGGGGGGGGCGCGGCGGTACTTC.

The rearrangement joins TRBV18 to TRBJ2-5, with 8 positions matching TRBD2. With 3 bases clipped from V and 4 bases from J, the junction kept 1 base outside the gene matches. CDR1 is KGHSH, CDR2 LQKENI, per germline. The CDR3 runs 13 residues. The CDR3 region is CASSPGLGETQYF. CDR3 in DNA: TGTGCCAGCTCACCGGGACTAGGAGAGACCCAGTACTTC. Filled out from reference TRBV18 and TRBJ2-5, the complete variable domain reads NAGVMQNPRHLVRRRGQEARLRCSPMKGHSHVYWYRQLPEEGLKFMVYLQKENIIDESGMPKERFSAEFPKEGPSILRIQQVVRGDSAAYFCASSPGLGETQYFGPGTRLLVL.

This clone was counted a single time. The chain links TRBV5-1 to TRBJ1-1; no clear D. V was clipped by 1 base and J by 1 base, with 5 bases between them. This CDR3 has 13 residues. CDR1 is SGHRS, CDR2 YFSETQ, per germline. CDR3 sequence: CASSLTPNTEAFF. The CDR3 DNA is TGCGCCAGCAGCTTGACACCGAACACTGAAGCTTTCTTT.